This T cell receptor (beta chain) was identified during a study of identical twins. Notes on the study in general: The more abundant beta clonotypes in cord blood had fewer insertions, and memory repertoires did not show this. It was cross-sectional statistical analysis, not following the same donors, that the conclusions relied on.

Trimming took 4 bases from V and 6 from J, leaving 12 bases between them. Looked up from germline, CDR1 is DFQATT and CDR2 is SNEGSKA (reference sequence). The length of the CDR3 is 12 residues. Healthy Caucasians, and only they, were the donors. This clonotype has only a few counts. What it binds is not known. TCRdb called the 5' RACE reads again in MiXCR, with one record for every CDR3 protein. The data hold about 530,000 distinct CDR3 sequences, with roughly 15% observed a single time. These sequences were also reported in another study, on yellow fever vaccine responses in identical twins. This second study says: Vaccine-induced T cell responses in twins were reportedly observed to appear partly convergent, partly personalized.

The sample taken for sequencing was CD4+ T cells sorted from blood. This receptor was identified in a woman in her late teens or twenties in good health. The chain has TRBV20-1 and TRBJ1-1, with D maybe TRBD1 (6 bases). CDR3 nucleotides: TGCAGTGCTACAGGGGATACGCCTGAAGCTTTCTTT. Protein: CSATGDTPEAFF.